A selection of T cell receptor beta chains follows, all from one sample in a study of long-term antiretroviral therapy in people with HIV. The table came from immunoSEQ multiplex PCR; TCRdb's copy has only in-frame clones and leaves some out. The top ten hold 4.5% to 6% of the sample, which has about 39,000 clones, approximately 85% seen once. The material sequenced was unsorted PBMCs, taken 3.1 years after starting antiretroviral therapy. These receptors were collected from a woman aged 45-65 years with HIV. The CDR3 runs from the conserved cysteine through the conserved F or W. Clone size, where shown, is once, few, many, or a class for clones that have expanded.

>TRBV5-1|few|TRBJ1-2
CASSPRTGNYGYTF
>TRBV7-2|NA|TRBJ2-1
CASSSGLAIYNEQFF
>TRBV2|once|TRBJ2-2
CARQQGANTGELFF
>TRBV7-3|NA|TRBJ2-1
CASSLGTSTYNEQFF
>TRBV10-3|NA|TRBJ1-2
CAIRAGTGNGYTF
>TRBV9|NA|TRBJ2-3
CASSSQGRGGDTQYF
>TRBV4-2|NA|TRBJ2-2
CASSPTGLNTGELFF
>TRBV7-3|NA|TRBJ2-7
CASSLAGTTEQYF
>TRBV18|NA|TRBJ2-1
CASSLTPSGYNEQFF
>TRBV2|few|TRBJ1-5
CASSGFGASNQPQHF
>TRBV4-1|once|TRBJ1-2
CASSHEGIVNYGYTF
>TRBV9|NA|TRBJ2-2
CASKGGTGVFANTGELFF
>TRBV6-6|NA|TRBJ1-1
CASSYRGDAEAFF
>TRBV2|medium-sized|TRBJ1-5
CASSGGGRDRRINQPQHF
>TRBV28|NA|TRBJ2-7
CASSRGQGDYEQYF
>TRBV9|NA|TRBJ2-2
CASSVEPSGTGELFF